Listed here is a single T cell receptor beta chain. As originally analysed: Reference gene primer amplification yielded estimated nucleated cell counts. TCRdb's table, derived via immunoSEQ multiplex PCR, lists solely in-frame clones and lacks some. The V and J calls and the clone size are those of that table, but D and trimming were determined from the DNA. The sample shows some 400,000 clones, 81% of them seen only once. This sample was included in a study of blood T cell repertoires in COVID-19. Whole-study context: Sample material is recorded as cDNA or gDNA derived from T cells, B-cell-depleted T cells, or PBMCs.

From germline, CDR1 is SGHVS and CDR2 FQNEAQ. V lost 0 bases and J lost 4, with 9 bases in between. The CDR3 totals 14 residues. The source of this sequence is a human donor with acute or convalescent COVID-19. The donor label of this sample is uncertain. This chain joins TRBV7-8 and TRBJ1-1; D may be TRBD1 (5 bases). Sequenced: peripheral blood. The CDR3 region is CASSLAGGGTEAFF. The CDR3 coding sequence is TGTGCCAGCAGCTTAGCGGGGGGGGGCACTGAAGCTTTCTTT. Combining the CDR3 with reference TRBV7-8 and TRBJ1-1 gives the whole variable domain GAGVSQSPRYKVAKRGQDVALRCDPISGHVSLFWYQQALGQGPEFLTYFQNEAQLDKSGLPSDRFFAERPEGSVSTLKIQRTQQEDSAVYLCASSLAGGGTEAFFGQGTRLTVV.